The 12 T cell receptor beta chains reported below all come from one sample, sequenced in a study of blood T cell repertoires in COVID-19. Assay used: immunoSEQ multiplex PCR; TCRdb lists only in-frame clones, some missing. The repertoire consists of 350,000 to 450,000 clones, with less than 85% occurring once and the leading ten covering 3.5% to 4%. The material sequenced was peripheral blood. The receptors were gathered from a woman younger than 30 with acute or convalescent COVID-19.

Only a few counts were recorded for this clone. The J gene is TRBJ2-2, the V gene TRBV19; 9 bases line up with TRBD1. The trim removed 1 base at V and 5 bases at J, leaving 5 bases unmatched. The CDR3 spans 16 residues. The germline V gene has CDR1 LNHDA and CDR2 SQIVND (reference sequence). CDR3 sequence reads: CASSIGYRGRTGELFF. The CDR3 DNA reads TGTGCCAGTAGTATAGGTTACAGGGGGCGTACCGGGGAGCTGTTTTTT.

This clone was found once. The rearrangement links TRBV5-1 to TRBJ1-2; 9 positions agree with TRBD1. This CDR3 contains 14 residues. Unmatched junction bases numbered 9, after V lost 4 bases and J lost 8 bases. From germline, CDR1 is SGHRS and CDR2 YFSETQ. The CDR3 is CASSPEQGARGYTF. The CDR3 coding sequence is TGCGCCAGCAGCCCGGAACAGGGGGCGAGGGGCTACACCTTC.

In DNA, the CDR3 is TGTGCCAGCAGCTTAGGGGCAGGGGGCTACGAGCAGTACTTC. Translating it yields CASSLGAGGYEQYF. J is TRBJ2-7 and V is TRBV13, with 7 bases fitting TRBD1. The CDR3 covers 14 residues. Germline values: CDR1 PRHDT, CDR2 FYEKMQ (reference sequence). V shed 0 bases and J 3 bases; nucleotides not matched to a gene: 2.

The rearrangement links TRBV6-5 to TRBJ2-5; 12 bases fit TRBD2. V lost 2 bases and J lost 5; bases outside the gene matches: 0. Germline-derived CDR1 and CDR2 are MNHEY and SVGAGI. The CDR3 is 14 amino acids. The CDR3 loop is CASSYLAGGETQYF. The CDR3 region has the DNA TGTGCCAGCAGTTACCTAGCGGGGGGGGAGACCCAGTACTTC.

The chain links TRBV5-1 to TRBJ2-7; TRBD2 might be the D (6 bases). Germline V CDR1 and CDR2: SGHRS, YFSETQ. The V and J ends lost 1 base and 7 bases respectively, with 12 bases between them. The CDR3 loop spans 13 amino acids. The CDR3: CASSLFLRGEQYF. In DNA form, the CDR3 reads TGCGCCAGCAGCTTGTTTCTGCGGGGTGAGCAGTACTTC.

The chain carries TRBV24-1 and TRBJ1-5; 7 bases map to TRBD1. Germline V lookup: CDR1 KGHDR, CDR2 SFDVKD. V was pared by 9 bases and J by 0 bases, with 7 bases of the junction left unmatched. The CDR3 covers 15 residues. The CDR3: CATSGGQNSNQPQHF. CDR3 nucleotide sequence: TGTGCCACCTCCGGGGGACAGAATAGCAATCAGCCCCAGCATTTT.

The chain combines TRBV7-3 with TRBJ2-5; TRBD1 matches 10 bases. J was trimmed by 3 bases and V by 5 bases; bases with no gene match: 3. The CDR3 totals 14 residues. Germline V gene sequence: CDR1 SGHTA, CDR2 FQGTGA. The chain's CDR3 is CASSPTGGEETQYF. The CDR3 nucleotides read TGTGCCAGCAGCCCGACAGGGGGCGAAGAGACCCAGTACTTC.

The gene calls are TRBV7-9 and TRBJ1-5; D uncertain. The CDR3 length is 13 residues. Trimming pared 4 bases from V and 5 bases from J, leaving 9 bases between. CDR1 and CDR2 from the germline V gene are SEHNR and FQNEAQ (reference sequence). The CDR3 region is CASSSNEDQPQHF. CDR3 sequence (DNA): TGTGCCAGCAGCTCCAACGAGGATCAGCCCCAGCATTTT. Filled out from reference TRBV7-9 and TRBJ1-5, the complete variable domain reads DTGVSQNPRHKITKRGQNVTFRCDPISEHNRLYWYRQTLGQGPEFLTYFQNEAQLEKSRLLSDRFSAERPKGSFSTLEIQRTEQGDSAMYLCASSSNEDQPQHFGDGTRLSIL.

The chain uses TRBV6-5 and TRBJ1-4; no clear D. In germline, CDR1 is MNHEY, CDR2 SVGAGI. This CDR3 has 15 amino acids. Trimming took 5 bases from V and 5 from J, leaving 15 bases between them. CDR3 nucleotide sequence: TGTGCCAGCAGTCCTGAGAACAGCCTAAATGAAAAACTGTTTTTT. This codes for CASSPENSLNEKLFF.

V usage is TRBV6-5 and J usage is TRBJ2-1, with 13 bases that match TRBD2. V shed 7 bases and J 9 bases; nucleotides not matched to a gene: 9. Looked up from germline, CDR1 is MNHEY and CDR2 is SVGAGI. This CDR3 spans 15 amino acids. The DNA for the CDR3 is TGTGCCAGCACTTGGACTAGCGGGAGTTCGGGTGAGCAGTTCTTC. Translation: CASTWTSGSSGEQFF.

The chain recombines TRBV29-1 with TRBJ2-2, with D possibly TRBD1 on 6 matching bases. There are 13 residues in the CDR3. V lost 7 bases, J lost 2 bases, and 11 bases lay in between. Looked up from germline, CDR1 is SQVTM and CDR2 is ANQGSEA. The CDR3 DNA is TGCAGCGGCACAGGGTTAAACACCGGGGAGCTGTTTTTT. It codes for CSGTGLNTGELFF.

V and J are TRBV7-8 and TRBJ2-5, with D possibly matching TRBD2 (7 bases). Germline CDR1 and CDR2: SGHVS and FQNEAQ. Trimming took off 0 bases at V and 1 base at J, with 15 bases between the two ends. There are 17 residues in the CDR3. This CDR3 reads CASSLAGGALIQETQYF. The CDR3 DNA follows: TGTGCCAGCAGCTTAGCTGGGGGGGCCCTAATCCAAGAGACCCAGTACTTC.